The 27 T cell receptor beta chains in this list originate from one sample, sequenced in a study of blood T cell dynamics during melanoma immunotherapy (dated by TCRdb to 2018 to 2021). The time point label here, explained by the study, means: pre-treatment baseline. The library was obtained by the immunoSEQ multiplex PCR assay. The table comes from immuneACCESS by way of TCRdb, which keeps in-frame sequences with V and J called. Part of the clones is missing from these tables; in studies checked, under half for an unresolved V gene and the rest for unknown reasons. The sample has about 17,000 clones on record, 65% to 90% of them singletons. Jointly, the top ten make up roughly 7.1% of the sample. This material consisted of blood, taken from a patient treated with checkpoint blockade. These receptors all come from a human donor with melanoma.

The CDR3 DNA reads TGTGCCATCAGTGTTGGAGGGGACAGCACTGAAGCTTTCTTT. Its protein is CAISVGGDSTEAFF. The V gene is TRBV10-3, the J gene TRBJ1-1, with 7 bases fitting TRBD1. The germline V gene has CDR1 ENHRY and CDR2 SYGVKD. The CDR3 sequence is 14 residues long. The trim removed 4 bases at V and 4 bases at J, leaving 6 bases unmatched.

The rearrangement uses TRBV28 and TRBJ1-4, with D possibly TRBD1 on 6 matching bases. CDR3 size: 14 residues. With 2 bases removed from V and 10 bases from J, the gap between germline ends came to 14 bases. Per germline, CDR1 MDHEN and CDR2 SYDVKM. CDR3 residues: CASSLAGAKGKLFF. The CDR3 coding sequence is TGTGCCAGCAGTTTAGCAGGGGCTAAGGGAAAACTGTTTTTT. The variable domain in full, completed from reference TRBV28 and TRBJ1-4, reads DVKVTQSSRYLVKRTGEKVFLECVQDMDHENMFWYRQDPGLGLRLIYFSYDVKMKEKGDIPEGYSVSREKKERFSLILESASTNQTSMYLCASSLAGAKGKLFFGSGTQLSVL.

This clone came up a few times. The rearrangement uses TRBV5-1 and TRBJ2-3; TRBD2 aligns across 9 bases. Germline assignment: CDR1 SGHRS and CDR2 YFSETQ. The CDR3 runs to 17 residues. Losses at the gene ends were 0 bases for V and 1 base for J; bases not matched to a gene: 6. The CDR3 DNA is TGCGCCAGCAGCTTGGCCGGACTAGCGATGGGCACAGATACGCAGTATTTT. Its translation: CASSLAGLAMGTDTQYF.

The genes are TRBV28 and TRBJ1-5; D gene unclear. V was clipped by 6 bases and J by 3 bases, with 15 bases between them. Per the germline V gene, CDR1 is MDHEN and CDR2 is SYDVKM. The CDR3 totals 15 residues. The CDR3 sequence: CASRSPRRVNQPQHF. CDR3 nucleotide sequence: TGTGCCAGCAGGTCCCCGAGGCGGGTCAATCAGCCCCAGCATTTT.

CDR3 region: CASSQDRVGDTEAFF. The CDR3 bases are TGCGCCAGCAGCCAAGACCGGGTGGGCGACACTGAAGCTTTCTTT. The chain has TRBV4-3 and TRBJ1-1; D unresolved. Germline values: CDR1 LGHNA, CDR2 YSLEER. Trimming stripped 0 bases from V and 3 bases from J, with 11 bases between. This CDR3 is built from 15 residues.

The rearrangement joins TRBV7-2 to TRBJ2-5; 7 positions agree with TRBD1. Germline CDR1 reads SGHTA; CDR2 reads FQGNSA. The CDR3 length is 17 residues. V lost 4 bases to trimming and J lost 2 bases; unmatched junction nucleotides: 13. CDR3 nucleotides: TGTGCCAGCAGCTCCCAACCCCCCGGGACAGTACAAGAGACCCAGTACTTC. Its translation: CASSSQPPGTVQETQYF.

This clone was observed once. The rearrangement uses TRBV29-1 and TRBJ1-2; TRBD1 aligns across 7 bases. Unmatched junction bases numbered 7, after V lost 3 bases and J lost 0 bases. The CDR3 has 15 amino acids. The germline V gene has CDR1 SQVTM and CDR2 ANQGSEA. CDR3 DNA sequence: TGCAGCGTTGAGCCTACAGGGGTAGCTAACTATGGCTACACCTTC. Its protein is CSVEPTGVANYGYTF.

The chain couples TRBV7-9 to TRBJ2-1; D is ambiguous. V lost 3 bases to trimming and J lost 3 bases, with 15 bases between them. This CDR3 spans 16 amino acids. Germline V CDR1 and CDR2: SEHNR, FQNEAQ (reference sequence). This CDR3 is CASSLLRGYDYNEQFF. As DNA, the CDR3 is TGTGCCAGCAGCTTGCTTCGCGGATATGACTACAATGAGCAGTTCTTC.

The chain uses TRBV7-6 and TRBJ2-7, with D perhaps TRBD2 (5 bases). Deletions cut 1 base from V and 6 bases from J, with 13 bases between. Germline V lookup: CDR1 SGHVS, CDR2 FNYEAQ. The CDR3 totals 14 residues. The CDR3 protein is CASSLVSLASEQYF. The CDR3 nucleotides read TGTGCCAGCAGCTTAGTGAGCTTAGCGAGCGAGCAGTACTTC.

This chain uses TRBV28 with TRBJ2-7; D is undetermined. CDR3 size: 15 residues. V lost 5 bases, J lost 0 bases, and 14 bases lay in between. Germline V lookup: CDR1 MDHEN, CDR2 SYDVKM. CDR3 in DNA: TGTGCCAGCAGTCCTCGGTCCGTACCCTCCTACGAGCAGTACTTC. Translation gives CASSPRSVPSYEQYF.

This chain uses TRBV6-5 with TRBJ1-3, with D unresolved. The length of the CDR3 is 15 residues. Germline CDR1 MNHEY, CDR2 SVGAGI. Between the trimmed V and J ends, which lost 6 bases and 0 bases, there was a span of 12 bases. The CDR3 nucleotides are TGTGCCAGCAGGACGGGTCCGAACTCTGGAAACACCATATATTTT. Its protein is CASRTGPNSGNTIYF.

CDR3 coding DNA: TGTGCCAGTAGTATCTCTCCTAGCGACTACTACAATGAGCAGTTCTTC. As protein: CASSISPSDYYNEQFF. The chain links TRBV19 to TRBJ2-1, with a tentative D call TRBD2 (6 bases). Trimming cost V 3 bases and J 3 bases, with 15 bases left between them. Germline V gene lookup returns CDR1 LNHDA and CDR2 SQIVND (reference sequence). The CDR3 is 16 amino acids.

The rearrangement links TRBV6-6 to TRBJ2-3; 9 positions agree with TRBD2. The CDR3 extends over 16 amino acids. The J segment lost 1 base and the V segment lost 6 bases, leaving 8 bases of the junction unmatched. In germline, CDR1 is MNHNY, CDR2 SVGAGI (reference sequence). The DNA of the CDR3 is TGTGCCAGCAGCCCTACCGCGGGAGGGGGCACAGATACGCAGTATTTT. Translated: CASSPTAGGGTDTQYF.

J is TRBJ1-5 and V is TRBV14, with D hard to call. Per the germline V gene, CDR1 is SGHDN and CDR2 is FVKESK. There are 13 residues in the CDR3. Trimming cost V 0 bases and J 7 bases, with 7 bases left between them. CDR3 DNA sequence: TGTGCCAGCAGCCAAGATCAGCAACAGCCCCAGCATTTT. The encoded protein is CASSQDQQQPQHF.

The chain carries TRBV11-3 and TRBJ1-1, with D possibly being TRBD1 (5 bases). V was pared by 5 bases and J by 1 base, with 14 bases between. CDR3 length equals 15 residues. Germline V gene data show CDR1 as SGHNT and CDR2 as YENEEA. The CDR3 bases are TGTGCCAGCAGCACTCGACAGAGGACGAACACTGAAGCTTTCTTT. Translated, it gives CASSTRQRTNTEAFF.

The rearrangement uses TRBV11-3 and TRBJ2-2; D remains unclear. V was clipped by 3 bases and J by 6 bases, with 5 bases between them. The germline CDR1 and CDR2 sequences are SGHNT and YENEEA. This CDR3 is built from 12 residues. CDR3 protein: CASSLGSGELFF. Written as DNA, the CDR3 is TGTGCCAGCAGCTTGGGCTCCGGGGAGCTGTTTTTT.

This sequence joins TRBV7-2 and TRBJ2-3; D gene ambiguous. The CDR3 has 13 amino acids. Between the trimmed V and J ends, which lost 1 base and 4 bases, there was a span of 6 bases. Germline CDR1 and CDR2: SGHTA and FQGNSA. DNA of the CDR3: TGTGCCAGCAGCTTAGGGTCCCCAGATACGCAGTATTTT. Protein product: CASSLGSPDTQYF.

The chain uses TRBV19 and TRBJ1-4; the D is unclear. CDR1 and CDR2 (germline): LNHDA, SQIVND (reference sequence). The CDR3 has 15 residues. Trimming removed 10 bases at V and 0 bases at J, with 15 bases between. The CDR3 loop is CATTDGSATNEKLFF. DNA for the CDR3: TGTGCCACTACCGACGGCAGCGCAACTAATGAAAAACTGTTTTTT. The full variable domain, its missing parts supplied by reference TRBV19 and TRBJ1-4, is DGGITQSPKYLFRKEGQNVTLSCEQNLNHDAMYWYRQDPGQGLRLIYYSQIVNDFQKGDIAEGYSVSREKKESFPLTVTSAQKNPTAFYLCATTDGSATNEKLFFGSGTQLSVL.

The chain recombines TRBV6-5 with TRBJ2-4, with 9 bases identical to TRBD1. The CDR3 covers 15 residues. V gave up 5 bases and J gave up 2 bases; unmatched junction bases: 4. The V gene's germline CDR1 is MNHEY and CDR2 SVGAGI. The CDR3 DNA follows: TGTGCCAGCAGTACGGGGACAGGGCCCAAAAACATTCAGTACTTC. This sequence encodes CASSTGTGPKNIQYF.

The V and J genes are TRBV18 and TRBJ1-1; perhaps TRBD1 as D (6 bases). CDR1 KGHSH and CDR2 LQKENI come from the germline V gene. The length of the CDR3 is 14 residues. The V and J ends lost 4 bases and 6 bases respectively, with 15 bases between them. In DNA form, the CDR3 reads TGTGCCAGCTCACTCAGCGAACAGGGCTCTGAAGCTTTCTTT. Protein: CASSLSEQGSEAFF.

The chain joins TRBV9 to TRBJ1-3; no reliable D call. V shed 5 bases and J shed 7 bases, with 16 bases lying between them. Germline CDR1 is SGDLS and CDR2 is YYNGEE. The CDR3 contains 14 residues. CDR3 sequence (DNA): TGTGCCAGCAGTCAGGACGGGAGGGTCAACACCATATATTTT. It yields the protein CASSQDGRVNTIYF. Combining the CDR3 with reference TRBV9 and TRBJ1-3 gives the whole variable domain DSGVTQTPKHLITATGQRVTLRCSPRSGDLSVYWYQQSLDQGLQFLIQYYNGEERAKGNILERFSAQQFPDLHSELNLSSLELGDSALYFCASSQDGRVNTIYFGEGSWLTVV.

The J gene is TRBJ1-4, the V gene TRBV15; D perhaps matches TRBD1 (6 bases). The CDR3 is 15 amino acids. Germline-derived CDR1 and CDR2 are LNHNV and YYDKDF (reference sequence). Trimming pared 1 base from V and 8 bases from J, leaving 14 bases between. This CDR3 is CATSRVAGAFEKLFF. CDR3 coding DNA: TGTGCCACCAGCAGAGTTGCAGGGGCCTTCGAAAAACTGTTTTTT.

The CDR3 DNA reads as TGTGCCAGCAGTTTCGGAGGGAGAAATGAGCAGTTCTTC. Translation gives CASSFGGRNEQFF. The V call is TRBV27, the J call TRBJ2-1; D may be TRBD2 (6 bases). Germline loops: CDR1 MNHEY, CDR2 SMNVEV (reference sequence). The CDR3 covers 13 residues. V was pared by 3 bases and J by 7 bases, with 10 bases between.

This clone was counted a few times. The J gene is TRBJ2-3, the V gene TRBV30; possible D gene TRBD2, 6 bases. The CDR3 has 13 residues. Germline V lookup: CDR1 GTSNPN, CDR2 SVGIG (reference sequence). Deletions cut 1 base from V and 3 bases from J, with 8 bases between. CDR3 sequence (DNA): TGTGCCTGGAGTGCCGGGGGAACAGATACGCAGTATTTT. Amino acids: CAWSAGGTDTQYF.

This chain's CDR3 is CASRPSGGRSYNEQFF. The CDR3 DNA follows: TGTGCCAGTAGACCGTCTGGCGGCCGCTCCTACAATGAGCAGTTCTTC. This chain uses TRBV19 with TRBJ2-1, with no clear D. Germline loops: CDR1 LNHDA, CDR2 SQIVND (reference sequence). The length of the CDR3 is 16 residues. V gave up 6 bases and J gave up 0 bases, with 15 bases separating them.

This clone was detected a few times. This sequence joins TRBV18 and TRBJ1-5, with D uncertain. Deletions cut 3 bases from V and 2 bases from J, with 14 bases between. The germline gives CDR1 KGHSH, CDR2 LQKENI. The CDR3 has 16 residues. CDR3 residues: CASSPPRTSGNQPQHF. The CDR3 nucleotides are TGTGCCAGCTCACCCCCACGGACTTCGGGCAATCAGCCCCAGCATTTT.

The chain employs TRBV7-3 and TRBJ2-5; maybe TRBD2 (6 bases). CDR1 is SGHTA, CDR2 FQGTGA, per germline. The V and J ends lost 5 bases and 5 bases respectively, with 12 bases between them. This CDR3 has 13 residues. For the CDR3, the DNA is TGTGCCAGCAGCCGACTTGGAGGGGAGACCCAGTACTTC. The encoded protein is CASSRLGGETQYF.